The 13 T cell receptor beta chains below come from one sample, sequenced in a study of OX40 agonist ivuxolimab in advanced cancers. Using immunoSEQ multiplex PCR, the repertoire was profiled, and TCRdb retains in-frame clones only, with some absent. The sample has approximately 77,000 clones, around nine tenths seen once. The sequencing here drew on CD4+ or CD8+ T cells sorted from blood, taken in a trial of the OX40 agonist ivuxolimab. These receptor sequences come from an adult with an advanced solid tumor such as melanoma, head and neck, liver or kidney cancer.

This sequence joins TRBV6-1 and TRBJ1-1, with a weak D call TRBD1 (5 bases). The CDR3 sequence is 15 residues long. V was clipped by 0 bases and J by 5 bases, with 13 bases between them. The V gene's germline CDR1 is MNHNS and CDR2 SASEGT. CDR3 coding DNA: TGTGCCAGCAGTGAAGCGGGGACTCTGGGGACTGAAGCTTTCTTT. Amino acid sequence: CASSEAGTLGTEAFF.

The V call is TRBV7-2, the J call TRBJ2-1, with 10 nucleotides matching TRBD2. The CDR3 spans 16 residues. CDR1 and CDR2 from the germline V gene are SGHTA and FQGNSA. V lost 5 bases, J lost 0 bases, and 4 bases stayed unmatched. CDR3: CASSMGLAFSYNEQFF. The CDR3 nucleotides are TGTGCCAGCAGCATGGGACTAGCGTTCTCCTACAATGAGCAGTTCTTC.

The chain employs TRBV5-4 and TRBJ2-3, with 7 positions matching TRBD1. Germline V CDR1 and CDR2: SGHNT, YYREEE (reference sequence). V was pared by 4 bases and J by 5 bases, with 4 bases of the junction left unmatched. The CDR3 spans 13 residues. The CDR3 DNA follows: TGTGCCAGCAGCCGACAGGGCCGAGATACGCAGTATTTT. Translating it yields CASSRQGRDTQYF.

The rearrangement uses TRBV11-3 and TRBJ2-2; either TRBD1 or TRBD2 may fit D (5 bases each). Germline-derived CDR1 and CDR2 are SGHNT and YENEEA. V dropped 5 bases and J dropped 4 bases, with 14 bases sitting between them. This CDR3 contains 15 residues. In DNA form, the CDR3 reads TGTGCCAGCAGCCCGTACGGGGACGGCACCGGGGAGCTGTTTTTT. Translation gives CASSPYGDGTGELFF.

The J gene is TRBJ2-3, the V gene TRBV29-1, with unresolved D. CDR3 length: 13 residues. Looked up from germline, CDR1 is SQVTM and CDR2 is ANQGSEA. Trimming took 7 bases from V and 1 from J, leaving 12 bases between them. CDR3 in DNA: TGCAGCGACCTTGGAGTTGGCACAGATACGCAGTATTTT. This encodes CSDLGVGTDTQYF.

The rearrangement uses TRBV5-6 and TRBJ2-7, with no clear D. The germline V and J ends were trimmed by 4 bases and 2 bases, with 10 bases remaining between them. Germline CDR1 is SGHDT and CDR2 is YYEEEE. The CDR3 has 13 amino acids. The CDR3 DNA reads TGTGCCAGCAGCCGAGGATTGGCCTACGAGCAGTACTTC. Protein sequence: CASSRGLAYEQYF.

The chain recombines TRBV5-1 with TRBJ2-5; 10 positions match TRBD2. The CDR3 has 14 residues. V was clipped by 5 bases and J by 5 bases; unmatched bases: 6. The germline V gene has CDR1 SGHRS and CDR2 YFSETQ. CDR3 in amino acids: CASRGTTSGETQYF. CDR3 DNA: TGCGCCAGCAGGGGGACGACTAGCGGGGAGACCCAGTACTTC.

The V and J genes are TRBV7-6 and TRBJ2-1; 8 bases line up with TRBD1. Germline V gives CDR1 SGHVS, CDR2 FNYEAQ. J lost 10 bases, V lost 1 base, and 3 bases had no gene match. The CDR3 has 13 amino acids. DNA for the CDR3: TGTGCCAGCAGCTTAGTCAGGGGGCAGGAGCAGTTCTTC. It is translated as CASSLVRGQEQFF.

This clone was seen only a few times. The V call is TRBV5-1, the J call TRBJ2-5; maybe TRBD2 (7 bases). Trimming removed 5 bases from V and 4 bases from J, with 18 bases in between. The CDR3 extends over 15 amino acids. Germline V lookup: CDR1 SGHRS, CDR2 YFSETQ. The CDR3: CASREIPGGRETQYF. CDR3 in DNA: TGCGCCAGCAGAGAAATCCCGGGGGGCCGAGAGACCCAGTACTTC.

The chain joins TRBV28 to TRBJ1-4; D ambiguous. CDR3 length equals 13 residues. The V and J ends lost 2 bases and 11 bases respectively, with 12 bases between them. Per germline, CDR1 MDHEN and CDR2 SYDVKM. The CDR3 DNA sequence: TGTGCCAGCAGTTTAGCGGACCCCGGGAAACTGTTTTTT. Translating gives CASSLADPGKLFF.

This clone was observed once. V gene TRBV11-1 combines with J gene TRBJ2-1; 10 nucleotides line up with TRBD2. Germline loops: CDR1 SGHAT, CDR2 FQDESV (reference sequence). CDR3 length: 15 residues. V dropped 6 bases and J dropped 1; count of bases not matched to a gene: 3. The CDR3 DNA follows: TGTGCCAGCAGACGGACTAGCGGATCCTACAATGAGCAGTTCTTC. Residues: CASRRTSGSYNEQFF.

The chain combines TRBV7-9 with TRBJ1-4; 7 bases fit TRBD1. The V gene end was trimmed by 6 bases and the J gene end by 5 bases; junction bases not matched to a gene: 6. CDR1 is SEHNR, CDR2 FQNEAQ, per germline (reference sequence). The CDR3 has 14 amino acids. CDR3 sequence: CASRAGGANEKLFF. CDR3 nucleotide sequence: TGTGCCAGCAGAGCAGGGGGGGCAAATGAAAAACTGTTTTTT.

This chain connects TRBV7-9 to TRBJ1-2; 12 nucleotides agree with TRBD1. V gave up 4 bases and J gave up 7 bases; unmatched junction bases: 4. The germline CDR1 and CDR2 sequences are SEHNR and FQNEAQ (reference sequence). The CDR3 runs to 14 residues. The CDR3 protein is CASSSGQGAFGYTF. DNA for the CDR3: TGTGCCAGCAGCTCGGGACAGGGGGCGTTTGGCTACACCTTC. Variable domain in full (rest from reference TRBV7-9 and TRBJ1-2): DTGVSQNPRHKITKRGQNVTFRCDPISEHNRLYWYRQTLGQGPEFLTYFQNEAQLEKSRLLSDRFSAERPKGSFSTLEIQRTEQGDSAMYLCASSSGQGAFGYTFGSGTRLTVV.